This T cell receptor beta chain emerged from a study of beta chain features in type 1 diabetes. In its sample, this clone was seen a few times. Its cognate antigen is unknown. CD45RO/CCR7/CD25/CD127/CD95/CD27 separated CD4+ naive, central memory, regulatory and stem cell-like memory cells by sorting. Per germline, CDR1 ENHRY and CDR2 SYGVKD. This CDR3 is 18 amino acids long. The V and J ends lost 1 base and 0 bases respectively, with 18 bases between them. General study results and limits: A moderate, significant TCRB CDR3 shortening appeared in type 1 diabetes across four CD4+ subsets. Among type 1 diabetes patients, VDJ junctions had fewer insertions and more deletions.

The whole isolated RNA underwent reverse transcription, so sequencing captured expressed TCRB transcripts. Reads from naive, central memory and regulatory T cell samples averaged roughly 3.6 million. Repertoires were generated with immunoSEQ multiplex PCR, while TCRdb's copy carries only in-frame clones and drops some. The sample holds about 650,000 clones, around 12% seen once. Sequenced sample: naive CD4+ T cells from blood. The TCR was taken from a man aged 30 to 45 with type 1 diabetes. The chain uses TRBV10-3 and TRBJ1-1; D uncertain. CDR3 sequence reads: CAISEYNKAGGMNTEAFF. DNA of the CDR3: TGTGCCATCAGTGAGTATAATAAGGCTGGAGGCATGAACACTGAAGCTTTCTTT.